A selection of T cell receptor beta chains follows, all from one sample in a study of blood T cell repertoires in COVID-19. Profiled with immunoSEQ multiplex PCR; TCRdb holds only in-frame clones, not every one. The table records 330,000 or so clones, about 88% of them present only once. Material: PBMCs or T cells enriched from blood (not recorded which). All receptors come from a woman in her twenties or thirties who had recovered from COVID-19. Each CDR3 is given with its conserved first and last residue. The D gene is left open where the match is weak. Some rows mark clone size as missing; the rest say once, few, many or name a class of expanded clone.

TRBJ1-2 | . | TRBV28 | . | TGTGCCAGCAGTTCCTCCTCGTGGGCCTATGGCTACACCTTC | CASSSSSWAYGYTF
TRBJ2-7 | . | TRBV3-1/TRBV3-2 | . | TGTGCCAGCAGCCGCCTTGGGGGGAGAGTTCCCTACGAGCAGTACTTC | CASSRLGGRVPYEQYF
TRBJ2-5 | . | TRBV5-1 | TRBD1 | TGCGCCAGCAGCAGGGGAGAGGGGGCCGGTGAGACCCAGTACTTC | CASSRGEGAGETQYF
TRBJ2-5 | . | TRBV9 | TRBD1 | TGTGCCAGCAGCGTAGCTTACAGGGGAGAGACCCAGTACTTC | CASSVAYRGETQYF
TRBJ1-5 | . | TRBV10-3 | . | TGTGCCATCAGTGGAGGGTCAATTCAGCCCCAGCATTTT | CAISGGSIQPQHF
TRBJ1-2 | . | TRBV6-5 | TRBD1 | TGTGCCAGCAGTAGGACAGGTGAATTGCTCTATGGCTACACCTTC | CASSRTGELLYGYTF
TRBJ2-2 | . | TRBV11-2 | TRBD2 | TGTGCCAGCAGCTTAGTTCCTAGCGGGGGGGCCGGGGAGCTGTTTTTT | CASSLVPSGGAGELFF
TRBJ1-2 | . | TRBV9 | . | TGTGCCAGCAGCGTAGGGCAGGGCTCTAACTATGGCTACACCTTC | CASSVGQGSNYGYTF
TRBJ2-7 | . | TRBV29-1 | TRBD1 | TGCAGCGTTGGGACGGGACAGGGCTCCTACGAGCAGTACTTC | CSVGTGQGSYEQYF
TRBJ2-1 | . | TRBV2 | . | TGTGCCAGCAGTGTCCGACTTCCCGCCTACAATGAGCAGTTCTTC | CASSVRLPAYNEQFF
TRBJ2-7 | . | TRBV10-2 | TRBD1 | TGCGCCAGCAGCCGGGACAGGGCTTACGAGCAGTACTTC | CASSRDRAYEQYF
TRBJ1-2 | . | TRBV7-9 | . | TGTGCCAGCAGCTTAGACTCTAACTATGGCTACACCTTC | CASSLDSNYGYTF
TRBJ2-7 | . | TRBV27 | TRBD1 | TGTGCCAGCAGTTGGACAGGGGGCCGCTACGAGCAGTACTTC | CASSWTGGRYEQYF
TRBJ2-2 | . | TRBV30 | . | TGTGCCTGGAGTGTACTGTGGTCCGGGGAGCTGTTTTTT | CAWSVLWSGELFF
TRBJ2-3 | once | TRBV7-2 | . | TGTGCCAGCAGCTTAGGGGCCTCAACCCTAGATACGCAGTATTTT | CASSLGASTLDTQYF
TRBJ1-5 | . | TRBV21-1 | . | TGTGCCAGCTATCGCCAGGGCAGGACCCCTTATAGCAATCAGCCCCAGCATTTT | CASYRQGRTPYSNQPQHF
TRBJ1-5 | once | TRBV2 | TRBD1 | TGTGCCAGCAGTGAAAGGGACAGGAATCAGCCCCAGCATTTT | CASSERDRNQPQHF
TRBJ2-7 | . | TRBV28 | TRBD1 | TGTGCCAGCAGCTCCTCCGGTACAGGGGGACACGAGCAGTACTTC | CASSSSGTGGHEQYF
TRBJ2-7 | . | TRBV7-9 | . | TGTGCCAGCAGCCTCCCGGGACTCTACGAGCAGTACTTC | CASSLPGLYEQYF
TRBJ2-3 | . | TRBV6-5 | . | TGTGCCAGCAGGCGGGGTGCGGGCACAGATACGCAGTATTTT | CASRRGAGTDTQYF
TRBJ1-2 | . | TRBV3-1/TRBV3-2 | . | TGTGCCAGCAGCCTAGAACAGGGATTTGGCTATGGCTACACCTTC | CASSLEQGFGYGYTF
TRBJ2-5 | . | TRBV19 | TRBD1 | TGTGCCAGTAGTCCAGACAGGGGGCGAGAGACCCAGTACTTC | CASSPDRGRETQYF
TRBJ2-7 | . | TRBV13 | . | TGTGCCAGCACGGGAGAAGGGAGTCGGGAGCAGTACTTC | CASTGEGSREQYF
TRBJ2-2 | once | TRBV6-5 | TRBD1 | TGTGCCAGCAGGGTCCAGGGGGCGCTCACCGGGGAGCTGTTTTTT | CASRVQGALTGELFF
TRBJ2-2 | . | TRBV7-9 | . | TGTGCCAGCAGCTCCCAGAATAGGGGGTACACCGGGGAGCTGTTTTTT | CASSSQNRGYTGELFF
TRBJ1-1 | . | TRBV25-1 | TRBD1 | TGTGCCAGCAGCGCTACAGGGGTGACTGAAGCTTTCTTT | CASSATGVTEAFF
TRBJ2-3 | . | TRBV7-9 | . | TGTGCCAGCAGCCGGAGGACCCGCGGGGAGGATACGCAGTATTTT | CASSRRTRGEDTQYF
TRBJ2-3 | . | TRBV18 | . | TGTGCCAGCCGGGGGACAGATACGCAGTATTTT | CASRGTDTQYF
TRBJ2-7 | . | TRBV19 | . | TGTGCCAGTAGTAGGGAAGAGGGTCTCGAGCAGTACTTC | CASSREEGLEQYF
TRBJ2-7 | . | TRBV6-2/TRBV6-3 | . | TGTGCCAGCAGTCAGGCCTACGAGCAGTACTTC | CASSQAYEQYF
TRBJ2-7 | once | TRBV2 | TRBD1 | TGTGCCAGCAGGGACAGGACCTACTACGAGCAGTACTTC | CASRDRTYYEQYF
TRBJ2-3 | . | TRBV11-3 | TRBD1 | TGTGCCAGCAGCTTAGAGACAGGGTTGGCAGATACGCAGTATTTT | CASSLETGLADTQYF
TRBJ2-5 | . | TRBV5-6 | . | TGTGCCAGCAGCTCACACGGAGGGGAAGAGACCCAGTACTTC | CASSSHGGEETQYF
TRBJ2-1 | . | TRBV5-1 | . | TGCGCCAGCAGCTTTCTTGGGGGGAATGAGCAGTTCTTC | CASSFLGGNEQFF
TRBJ2-7 | . | TRBV3-1/TRBV3-2 | TRBD1 | TGTGCCACCGGGGACAGGAGGAACTACGAGCAGTACTTC | CATGDRRNYEQYF
TRBJ2-5 | . | TRBV18 | . | TGTGCCAGCTCACCCGGCCAAGAGACCCAGTACTTC | CASSPGQETQYF
TRBJ1-2 | . | TRBV27 | . | TGTGCCAGCAGGTTACAGGGCCAGGGGTTTGGCTACACCTTC | CASRLQGQGFGYTF
TRBJ2-1 | . | TRBV7-2 | TRBD1 | TGTGCCAGCAGCTTTACTCCATTAACCGACAGGGGAGCCTACAATGAGCAGTTCTTC | CASSFTPLTDRGAYNEQFF
TRBJ2-2 | . | TRBV14 | TRBD1 | TGTGCCAGCAGCCAAATCCCCTACGGGACAGGAACCACCGGGGAGCTGTTTTTT | CASSQIPYGTGTTGELFF
TRBJ1-4 | . | TRBV7-9 | . | TGTGCCAGCAGCTCCCAATACAGGGTTGAAAAACTGTTTTTT | CASSSQYRVEKLFF
TRBJ2-5 | . | TRBV7-8 | TRBD1 | TGTGCCAGCAGCCCCCGGGACAGGGGGACTGAAGAGACCCAGTACTTC | CASSPRDRGTEETQYF
TRBJ1-6 | . | TRBV7-2 | . | TGTGCCAGCAGCTTAGGGGAGACAGGCTATTCACCCCTCCACTTT | CASSLGETGYSPLHF
TRBJ2-2 | . | TRBV28 | . | TGTGCCAGCAGTTTGTGGCAGGTGAACACCGGGGAGCTGTTTTTT | CASSLWQVNTGELFF
TRBJ2-5 | . | TRBV6-5 | TRBD2 | TGTGCCACCAGCAAGGGACTAGCTTACCAAGAGACCCAGTACTTC | CATSKGLAYQETQYF
TRBJ1-1 | . | TRBV7-6 | . | TGTGCCAGCAGCCCGCGGACAGAGGTTCGAGGGAACACTGAAGCTTTCTTT | CASSPRTEVRGNTEAFF
TRBJ1-1 | . | TRBV15 | . | TGTGCCACCAGCAGACCCGCTTTGGGCGGGCGGAACACTGAAGCTTTCTTT | CATSRPALGGRNTEAFF
TRBJ1-2 | . | TRBV7-9 | TRBD1 | TGTGCCAGCAGCGCCGGGACAGGGGCGATTAACTATGGCTACACCTTC | CASSAGTGAINYGYTF
TRBJ2-7 | . | TRBV19 | TRBD1 | TGTGCCAGTAGTACTCCCCCCGGGACAGGGGACACCTACGAGCAGTACTTC | CASSTPPGTGDTYEQYF
TRBJ2-7 | . | TRBV19 | . | TGTGCCAGTAGTGCATCGGGGGATCTTAGCTCCTACGAGCAGTACTTC | CASSASGDLSSYEQYF
TRBJ1-5 | . | TRBV20-1 | TRBD1 | TGCAGTGCTAGTAGGGGGCGGAGCAATCAGCCCCAGCATTTT | CSASRGRSNQPQHF
TRBJ2-5 | . | TRBV2 | . | TGTGCCAGCACCGAAACGGTCCAAGAGACCCAGTACTTC | CASTETVQETQYF
TRBJ1-1 | . | TRBV6-4 | . | TGTGCCAGCAGGGAAAGGGGCAACACTGAAGCTTTCTTT | CASRERGNTEAFF
TRBJ2-3 | . | TRBV4-1 | TRBD2 | TGCGCCAGCAGCCAAGTAGGACTAGCGGGAGGGTCCGATACGCAGTATTTT | CASSQVGLAGGSDTQYF
TRBJ2-2 | . | TRBV23-1 | TRBD1 | TGCGCCAGCAGTCAGACAGGGGTGGGCAGCACCGGGGAGCTGTTTTTT | CASSQTGVGSTGELFF
TRBJ2-3 | few | TRBV12-3/TRBV12-4 | . | TGTGCCAGCAGCATCACATCCACAGATACGCAGTATTTT | CASSITSTDTQYF
TRBJ1-1 | . | TRBV5-4 | TRBD1 | TGTGCCAGCAGCTTGGAAGCAGGGGGCTTCACTGAAGCTTTCTTT | CASSLEAGGFTEAFF
TRBJ2-1 | . | TRBV7-8 | TRBD2 | TGTGCCAGCAGCTTACTAGCGGGAGGGGATTACAATGAGCAGTTCTTC | CASSLLAGGDYNEQFF
TRBJ2-3 | . | TRBV5-1 | . | TGCGCCAGCAGCTTGTGGTCCCTAACTAGCACAGATACGCAGTATTTT | CASSLWSLTSTDTQYF
TRBJ1-4 | . | TRBV2 | . | TGTGCCAGCGAGGAGGGAATTGGTACTAATGAAAAACTGTTTTTT | CASEEGIGTNEKLFF